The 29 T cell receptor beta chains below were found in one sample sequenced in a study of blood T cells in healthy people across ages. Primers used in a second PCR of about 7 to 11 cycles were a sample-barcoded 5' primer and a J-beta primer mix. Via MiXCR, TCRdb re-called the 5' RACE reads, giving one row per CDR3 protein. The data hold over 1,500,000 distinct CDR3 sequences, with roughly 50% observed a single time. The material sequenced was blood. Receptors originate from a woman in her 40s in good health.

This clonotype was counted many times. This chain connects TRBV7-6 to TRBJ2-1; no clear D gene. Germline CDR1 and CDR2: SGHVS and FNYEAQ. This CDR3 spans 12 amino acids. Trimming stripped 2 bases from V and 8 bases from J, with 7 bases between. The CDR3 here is CASSLSGHEQFF. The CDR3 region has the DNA TGTGCCAGCAGCTTATCCGGGCATGAGCAGTTCTTC.

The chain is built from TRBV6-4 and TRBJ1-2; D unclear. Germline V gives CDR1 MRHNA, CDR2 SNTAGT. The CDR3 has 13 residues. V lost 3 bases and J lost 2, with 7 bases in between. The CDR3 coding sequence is TGTGCCAGCAGTGAGGACCCCAACTATGGCTACACCTTC. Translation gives CASSEDPNYGYTF.

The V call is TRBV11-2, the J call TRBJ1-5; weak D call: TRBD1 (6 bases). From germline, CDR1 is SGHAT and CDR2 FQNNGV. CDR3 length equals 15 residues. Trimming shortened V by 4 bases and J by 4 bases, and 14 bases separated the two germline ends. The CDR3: CASSSGQSPNQPQHF. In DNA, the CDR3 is TGTGCCAGCAGCTCCGGACAGTCACCGAATCAGCCCCAGCATTTT.

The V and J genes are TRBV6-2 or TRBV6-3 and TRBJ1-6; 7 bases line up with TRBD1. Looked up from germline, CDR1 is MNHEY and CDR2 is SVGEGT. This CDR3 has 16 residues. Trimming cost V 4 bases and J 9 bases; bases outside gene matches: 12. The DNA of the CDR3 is TGTGCCAGCAGTTCCGCGACAGGGAACCTAGGTTCACCCCTCCACTTT. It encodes CASSSATGNLGSPLHF.

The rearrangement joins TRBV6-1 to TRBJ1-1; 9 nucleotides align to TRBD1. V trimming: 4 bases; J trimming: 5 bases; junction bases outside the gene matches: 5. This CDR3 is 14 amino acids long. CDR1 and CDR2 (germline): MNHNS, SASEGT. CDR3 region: CASSGRTGVTEAFF. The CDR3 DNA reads TGTGCCAGCAGTGGCCGGACAGGGGTGACTGAAGCTTTCTTT.

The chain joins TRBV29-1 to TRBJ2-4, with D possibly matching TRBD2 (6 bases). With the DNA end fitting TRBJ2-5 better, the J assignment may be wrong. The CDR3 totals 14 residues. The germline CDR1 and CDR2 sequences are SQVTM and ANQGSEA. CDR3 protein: CSVKPGLLEGTQYF. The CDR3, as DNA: TGCAGCGTTAAACCGGGCCTCCTGGAGGGGACCCAGTACTTC.

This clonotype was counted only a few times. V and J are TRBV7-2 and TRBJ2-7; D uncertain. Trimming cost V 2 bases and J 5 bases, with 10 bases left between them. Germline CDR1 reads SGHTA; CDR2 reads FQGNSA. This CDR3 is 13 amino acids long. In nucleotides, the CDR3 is TGTGCCAGCAGCTTACCGTCCCGGGACGAGCAGTACTTC. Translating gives CASSLPSRDEQYF.

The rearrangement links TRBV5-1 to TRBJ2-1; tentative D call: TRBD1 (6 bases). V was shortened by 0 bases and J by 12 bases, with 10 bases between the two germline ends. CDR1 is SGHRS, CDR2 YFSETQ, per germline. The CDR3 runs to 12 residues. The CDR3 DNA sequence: TGCGCCAGCAGCTTGGGGACAGATCGGCAGTTCTTC. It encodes CASSLGTDRQFF.

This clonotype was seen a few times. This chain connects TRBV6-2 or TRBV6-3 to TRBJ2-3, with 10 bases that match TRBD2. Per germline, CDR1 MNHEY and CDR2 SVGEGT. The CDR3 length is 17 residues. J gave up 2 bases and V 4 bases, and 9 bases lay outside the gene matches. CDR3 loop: CASSFRASGGFTDTQYF. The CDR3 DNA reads TGTGCCAGCAGTTTTCGGGCTAGCGGGGGATTCACAGATACGCAGTATTTT.

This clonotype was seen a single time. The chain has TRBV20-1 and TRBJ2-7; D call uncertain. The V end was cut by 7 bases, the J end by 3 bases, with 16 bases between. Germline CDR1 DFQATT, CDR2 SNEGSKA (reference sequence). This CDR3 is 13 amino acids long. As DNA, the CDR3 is TGCAGTGTCAAGACCGTAACTCACTACGAGCAGTACTTC. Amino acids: CSVKTVTHYEQYF.

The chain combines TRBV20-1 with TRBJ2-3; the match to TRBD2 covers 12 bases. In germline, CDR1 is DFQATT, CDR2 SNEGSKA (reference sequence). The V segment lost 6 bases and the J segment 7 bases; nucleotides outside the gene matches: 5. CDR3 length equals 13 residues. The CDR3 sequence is CSAGTSGSYTQYF. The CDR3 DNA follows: TGCAGTGCCGGGACTAGCGGGTCCTATACGCAGTATTTT.

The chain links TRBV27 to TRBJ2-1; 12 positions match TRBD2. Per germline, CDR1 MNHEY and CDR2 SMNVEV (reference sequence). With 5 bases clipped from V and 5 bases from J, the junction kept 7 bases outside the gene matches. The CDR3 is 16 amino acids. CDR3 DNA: TGTGCCAGCAGTCTGACTAGCGGGGGCTTTAACAATGAGCAGTTCTTC. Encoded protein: CASSLTSGGFNNEQFF.

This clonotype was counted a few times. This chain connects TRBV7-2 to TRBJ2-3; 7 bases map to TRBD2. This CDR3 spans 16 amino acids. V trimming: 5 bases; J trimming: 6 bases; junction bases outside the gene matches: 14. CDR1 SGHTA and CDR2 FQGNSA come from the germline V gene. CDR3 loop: CASSPPVGGELDTQYF. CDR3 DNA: TGTGCCAGCAGCCCCCCTGTGGGGGGGGAACTGGATACGCAGTATTTT.

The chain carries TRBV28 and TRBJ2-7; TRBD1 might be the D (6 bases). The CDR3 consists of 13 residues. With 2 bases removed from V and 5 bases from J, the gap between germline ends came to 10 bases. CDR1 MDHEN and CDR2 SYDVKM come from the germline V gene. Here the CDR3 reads CASSLPWDNEQYF. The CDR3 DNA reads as TGTGCCAGCAGTTTACCTTGGGACAACGAGCAGTACTTC.

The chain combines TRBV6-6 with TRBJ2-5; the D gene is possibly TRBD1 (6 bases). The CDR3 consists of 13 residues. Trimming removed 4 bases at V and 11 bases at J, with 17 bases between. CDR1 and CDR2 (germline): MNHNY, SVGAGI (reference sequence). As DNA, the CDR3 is TGTGCCAGCAGTTCCCACGACAGGTCGGGGCAGTACTTC. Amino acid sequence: CASSSHDRSGQYF.

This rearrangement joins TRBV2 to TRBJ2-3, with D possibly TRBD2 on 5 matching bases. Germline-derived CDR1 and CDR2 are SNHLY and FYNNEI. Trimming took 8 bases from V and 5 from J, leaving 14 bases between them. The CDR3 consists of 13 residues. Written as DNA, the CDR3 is TGTGCCAGCGGCTACCTAGGGAGAGATACGCAGTATTTT. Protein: CASGYLGRDTQYF.

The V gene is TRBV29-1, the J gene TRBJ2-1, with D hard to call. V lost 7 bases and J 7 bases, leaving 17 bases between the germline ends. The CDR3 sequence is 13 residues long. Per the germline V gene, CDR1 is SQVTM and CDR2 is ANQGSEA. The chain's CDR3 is CSAPAIQKNEQFF. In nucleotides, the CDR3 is TGCAGCGCCCCAGCGATTCAGAAAAATGAGCAGTTCTTC.

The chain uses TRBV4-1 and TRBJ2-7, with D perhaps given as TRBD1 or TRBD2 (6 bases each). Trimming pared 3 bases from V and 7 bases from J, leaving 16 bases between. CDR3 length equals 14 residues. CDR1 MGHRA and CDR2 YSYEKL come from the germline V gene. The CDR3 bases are TGCGCCAGCAGCCATCCCTGGGGGGCGCATGAGCAGTACTTC. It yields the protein CASSHPWGAHEQYF.

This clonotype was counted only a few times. CDR3 residues: CASSASGGNYNEQFF. The CDR3 nucleotides read TGTGCCAGCAGCGCTAGCGGGGGCAACTACAATGAGCAGTTCTTC. The chain links TRBV6-4 to TRBJ2-1; 10 nucleotides match TRBD2. CDR3 length: 15 residues. The germline CDR1 and CDR2 sequences are MRHNA and SNTAGT. J lost 3 bases, V lost 6 bases, and 5 bases had no gene match.

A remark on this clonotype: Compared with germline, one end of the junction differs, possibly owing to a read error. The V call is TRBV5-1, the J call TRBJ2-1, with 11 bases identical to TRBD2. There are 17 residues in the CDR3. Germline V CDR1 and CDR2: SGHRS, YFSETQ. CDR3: CASSLVTSGAPYKEQFF. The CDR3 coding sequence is TGCGCCAGCAGCTTGGTGACTAGCGGGGCCCCATACAAGGAGCAGTTCTTC.

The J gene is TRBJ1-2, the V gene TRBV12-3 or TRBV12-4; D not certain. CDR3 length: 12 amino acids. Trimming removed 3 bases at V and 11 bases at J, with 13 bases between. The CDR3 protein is CASSFFGVSYTF. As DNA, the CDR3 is TGTGCCAGCAGTTTTTTCGGGGTCTCTTACACCTTC.

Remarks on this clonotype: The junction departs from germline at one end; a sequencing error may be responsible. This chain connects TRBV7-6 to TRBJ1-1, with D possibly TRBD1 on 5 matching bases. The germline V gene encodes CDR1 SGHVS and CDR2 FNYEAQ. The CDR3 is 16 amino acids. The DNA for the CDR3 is TGTGCCAGCAGCTTAGGGGGTCTCGGGGGGTTAACTGTAGCTTTCTTT. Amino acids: CASSLGGLGGLTVAFF.

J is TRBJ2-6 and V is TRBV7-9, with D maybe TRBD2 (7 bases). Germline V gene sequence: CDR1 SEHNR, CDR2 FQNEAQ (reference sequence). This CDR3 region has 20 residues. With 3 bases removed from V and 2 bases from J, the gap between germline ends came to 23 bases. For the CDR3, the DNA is TGTGCCAGCAGCTTTGTCCGTACGGCAGGGGAGGGAGCTGGGGCCAACGTCCTGACTTTC. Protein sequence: CASSFVRTAGEGAGANVLTF.

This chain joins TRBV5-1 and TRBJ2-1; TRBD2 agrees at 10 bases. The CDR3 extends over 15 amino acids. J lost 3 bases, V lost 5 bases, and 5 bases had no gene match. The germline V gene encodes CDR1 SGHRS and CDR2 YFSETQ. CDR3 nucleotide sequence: TGCGCCAGCAGTCATAGCGGGGGGCGCTACAATGAGCAGTTCTTC. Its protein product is CASSHSGGRYNEQFF. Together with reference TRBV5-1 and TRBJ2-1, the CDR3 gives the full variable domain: KAGVTQTPRYLIKTRGQQVTLSCSPISGHRSVSWYQQTPGQGLQFLFEYFSETQRNKGNFPGRFSGRQFSNSRSEMNVSTLELGDSALYLCASSHSGGRYNEQFFGPGTRLTVL.

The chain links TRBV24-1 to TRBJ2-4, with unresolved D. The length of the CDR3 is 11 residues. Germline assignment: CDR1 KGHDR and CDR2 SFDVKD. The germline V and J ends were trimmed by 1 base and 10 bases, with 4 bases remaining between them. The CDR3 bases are TGTGCCACCAGTGATTTAGATATTCAGTACTTC. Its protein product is CATSDLDIQYF.

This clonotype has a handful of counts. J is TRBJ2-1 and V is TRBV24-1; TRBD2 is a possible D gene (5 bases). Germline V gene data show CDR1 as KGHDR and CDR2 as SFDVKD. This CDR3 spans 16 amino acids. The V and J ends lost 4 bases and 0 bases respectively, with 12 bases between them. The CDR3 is CATSDQSGSSYNEQFF. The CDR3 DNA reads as TGTGCCACCAGTGACCAAAGCGGAAGCTCCTACAATGAGCAGTTCTTC.

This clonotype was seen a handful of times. CDR3 sequence reads: CASRLQGIPYNEQFF. Written as DNA, the CDR3 is TGTGCCAGCAGGTTACAGGGGATCCCTTACAATGAGCAGTTCTTC. The genes are TRBV7-2 and TRBJ2-1; 7 bases line up with TRBD1. This CDR3 has 15 residues. After removal of 6 bases from V and 4 bases from J, the junction contained 9 bases not matched to a gene. Looked up from germline, CDR1 is SGHTA and CDR2 is FQGNSA.

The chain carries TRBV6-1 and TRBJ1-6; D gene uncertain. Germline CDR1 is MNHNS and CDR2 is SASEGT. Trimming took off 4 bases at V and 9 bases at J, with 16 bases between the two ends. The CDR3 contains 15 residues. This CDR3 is CASSARKGWGSPLHF. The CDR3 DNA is TGTGCCAGCAGTGCCCGGAAGGGTTGGGGTTCACCCCTCCACTTT.

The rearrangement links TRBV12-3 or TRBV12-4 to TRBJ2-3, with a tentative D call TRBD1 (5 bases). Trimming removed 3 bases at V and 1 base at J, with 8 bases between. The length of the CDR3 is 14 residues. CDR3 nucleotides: TGTGCCAGCAGTTTTTACAGGCGCACAGATACGCAGTATTTT. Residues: CASSFYRRTDTQYF.